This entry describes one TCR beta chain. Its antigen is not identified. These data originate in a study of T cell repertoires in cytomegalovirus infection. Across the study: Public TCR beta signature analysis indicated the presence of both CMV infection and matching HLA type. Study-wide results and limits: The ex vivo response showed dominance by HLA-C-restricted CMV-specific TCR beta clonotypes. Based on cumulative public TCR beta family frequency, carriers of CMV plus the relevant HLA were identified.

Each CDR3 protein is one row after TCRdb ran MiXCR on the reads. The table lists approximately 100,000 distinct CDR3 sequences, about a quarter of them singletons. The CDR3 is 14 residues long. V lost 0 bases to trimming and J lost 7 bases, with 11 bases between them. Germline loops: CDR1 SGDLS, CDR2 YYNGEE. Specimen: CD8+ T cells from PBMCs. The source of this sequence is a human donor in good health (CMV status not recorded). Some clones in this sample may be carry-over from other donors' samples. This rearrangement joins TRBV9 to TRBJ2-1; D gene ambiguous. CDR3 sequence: CASSVEAASNEQFF. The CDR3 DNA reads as TGTGCCAGCAGCGTAGAAGCAGCCTCGAATGAGCAGTTCTTC.